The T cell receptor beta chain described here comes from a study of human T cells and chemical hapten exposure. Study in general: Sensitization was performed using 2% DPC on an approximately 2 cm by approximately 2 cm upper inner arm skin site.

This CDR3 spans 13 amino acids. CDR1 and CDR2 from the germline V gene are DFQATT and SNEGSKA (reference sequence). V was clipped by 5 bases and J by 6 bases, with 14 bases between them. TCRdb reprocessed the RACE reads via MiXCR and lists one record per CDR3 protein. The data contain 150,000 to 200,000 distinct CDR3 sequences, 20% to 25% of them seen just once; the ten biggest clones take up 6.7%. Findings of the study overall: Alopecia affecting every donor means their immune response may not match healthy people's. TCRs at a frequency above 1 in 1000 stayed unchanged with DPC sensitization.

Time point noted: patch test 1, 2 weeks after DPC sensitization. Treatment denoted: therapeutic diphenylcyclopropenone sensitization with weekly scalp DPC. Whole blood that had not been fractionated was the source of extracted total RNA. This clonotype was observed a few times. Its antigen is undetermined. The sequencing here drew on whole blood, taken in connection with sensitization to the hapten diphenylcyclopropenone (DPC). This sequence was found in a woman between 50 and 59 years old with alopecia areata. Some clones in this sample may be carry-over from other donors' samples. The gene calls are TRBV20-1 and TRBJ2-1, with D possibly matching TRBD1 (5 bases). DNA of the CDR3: TGCAGTGCTCTGGCCAGGGTTCGCAATGAGCAGTTCTTC. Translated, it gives CSALARVRNEQFF.